This T cell receptor (beta chain) was identified in a study of blood T cell repertoires in COVID-19. Study-level background: PBMCs, B-cell-depleted T cells, or T cells were the source of the cDNA or gDNA that made up the material.

The CDR3 totals 14 residues. V lost 5 bases to trimming and J lost 0 bases, with 8 bases between them. Germline assignment: CDR1 SEHNR and CDR2 FQNEAQ (reference sequence). Original processing methods: How many nucleated cells were present was estimated from reference gene primer amplification. Generated by immunoSEQ multiplex PCR, the TCRdb table keeps only in-frame clones and is missing some. The DNA was the basis for D and trimming; V, J and clone size are from that table. Here the sample spans fewer than 350,000 clones, 85% to 90% being singletons. Participants came from about 24 US areas, aged roughly 18 to 89 years. Participants reported their clinical history, and cohort assignment relied on those reports.

Source material: PBMCs or T cells enriched from blood (not recorded which). This sequence was found in a woman in her thirties with acute COVID-19. The V gene is TRBV7-9, the J gene TRBJ1-3; D gene ambiguous. The CDR3 DNA reads TGTGCCAGCAGCCGGGAGTTCTCTGGAAACACCATATATTTT. It yields the protein CASSREFSGNTIYF.